This T cell receptor (beta chain) was found in a study of siplizumab effects on memory and regulatory T cells (dated by TCRdb to the late 2010s). Context from the whole study: The study looked at the effect of siplizumab, an anti-CD2 antibody, on alloreactive T-cell subsets in allogeneic mixed lymphocyte reactions made from human PBMCs. Study-wide conclusions, independent of this receptor: About 80-96% of proliferating CD4+ or CD8+ clones could not be given a naive or memory phenotype. Unstimulated naive T cells appeared more diverse than memory T cells, and naive cells seemed to contribute substantially to the alloresponse. Whether proliferating Tregs from siplizumab cultures actually had suppressive function was not functionally confirmed. Because sequences at frequencies below about 10^-5 were poorly captured, only a minor fraction of alloreactive clones could be mapped back to unstimulated subsets. In reactions with siplizumab, an average of roughly 70% of mappable alloreactive CD4+ clones were Treg-derived, compared with 25% to 30% in control reactions. The cumulative frequency of alloreactive sequences traceable to unstimulated CD4+ memory T cells was significantly reduced by siplizumab.

Turning to this clone: It has no known antigen specificity. Per-base quality was not reported, and no clone a single base away is much larger than it.

Sorted unstimulated T cells and proliferating T cells recovered from mixed lymphocyte reactions underwent TCRbeta CDR3 sequencing. Fresh whole blood from fewer than 11 HLA-typed healthy donors served as the source for isolating PBMCs. Preparation of the library involved the immunoSEQ multiplex PCR assay. The deep sequencing platform assayed roughly 10^5 TCR templates per sample. Genomic DNA extracted from sorted T cells was the material used for TCRbeta CDR3 sequencing. From the authors' description of their analysis: The R programming language was used for clonal analysis of TCRbeta CDR3 data. Alloreactive CD4+ and CD8+ clones were defined by comparing unstimulated samples with post-reaction CFSE-low samples. Regulatory or non-regulatory origin was assigned to alloreactive CD4+ clones by matching of sequences to sorted unstimulated Treg and non-Treg repertoires. TCRdb limited this immuneACCESS table to in-frame rearrangements with V and J called. A share of clones is missing; checked studies link under half to unresolved V genes, and the rest is unexplained. The D gene and trimming were derived from the DNA, and the V and J assignments and clone size from that table. The sample table shows 97,000 or so clones, and 92% are seen once. The top ten clonotypes cover around 1.1% of the sample.

Looking up the germline V gene yields CDR1 SGHRS and CDR2 YFSETQ. Counted from cysteine to phenylalanine, this CDR3 has 16 amino acids. The retained sequence is limited to the CDR3, 48 bases, with the frame set at the first base. V is shortened by 1 base, J by 0 bases, and the region joining them spans 10 bases. This sequence originates from a human donor in good health. Sequenced input: CD4+ T cells sorted from blood. The chain is encoded by TRBV5-1 joined to TRBJ2-2, with TRBD2 perhaps the D gene, on 6 matching bases. The DNA reads as follows: TGCGCCAGCAGCTTGTGGGACTCCGCGAACACCGGGGAGCTGTTTTTT. Translated, this gives CASSLWDSANTGELFF.